The clone carrying this T cell receptor (beta chain) was observed a few times. Its antigen is unknown. The sample is drawn from a study of T cell repertoires in cytomegalovirus infection. Turning to the study itself: Indications of both CMV infection and matching HLA type were provided by public TCR beta signatures.

TCRdb independently ran MiXCR on the reads; one entry per CDR3 protein. Among some 350,000 distinct CDR3 sequences listed, roughly 20% were seen once. Findings and caveats of the study: Carriers of CMV plus the relevant HLA were identified by cumulative public TCR beta family frequency. Predominance within the ex vivo response was attributable to HLA-C-restricted CMV-specific TCR beta clonotypes.

The V end lost 4 bases, the J end lost 6 bases, and 20 bases lay between the germline ends. CDR1 is SGDLS, CDR2 YYNGEE, per germline. The CDR3 spans 15 residues. The chain is built from TRBV9 and TRBJ2-7; D might be TRBD2 (6 bases). This receptor was obtained from a human donor in good health (CMV status not recorded). Some clones in this sample may be carry-over from other donors' samples. Sequences were obtained from PBMCs. The CDR3 region is CASSPRLVEMSEQYF. The CDR3, as DNA: TGTGCCAGCAGCCCCCGACTAGTAGAGATGAGCGAGCAGTACTTC.